This T cell receptor (beta chain) emerged from a study of blood T cells in healthy people across ages. For every donor, a draw yielded approximately 9.9 milliliters of peripheral blood. A minimum of 6.5 million PBMCs was isolated per sample. On this clonotype: Its antigen remains unidentified. A much larger clone differs from this one at a single base, so this may be a read error.

Findings and caveats of the study: Estimates based on one million T cells were treated as lower bounds. Across the age range, TCR beta diversity per million T cells fell in a roughly linear way.

A second PCR of roughly 7 to 11 cycles used a sample-barcoded 5' primer and a J-beta primer mix. MiXCR, applied by TCRdb to the 5' RACE reads, yields one record per CDR3 protein. The repertoire holds 1.6 million or so distinct CDR3 sequences, with about 31% as singletons. The V gene's germline CDR1 is SGDLS and CDR2 YYNGEE. CDR3 length equals 13 residues. Sequencing was done on a sample of blood. V usage is TRBV9 and J usage is TRBJ2-3; D perhaps matches TRBD1 (5 bases). This receptor was taken from a woman aged 30 to 39 in good health. In DNA, the CDR3 is TGTGCCAGCAGCGTAGTGGGCACAGGTACGCAGTATTTT. Translation gives CASSVVGTGTQYF.